Described below is a single TCR beta chain sequence and its context. Its antigen remains undetermined. Base quality data are lacking; no much larger clone is found one base away. The data were taken from a study of cytomegalovirus exposure and HLA in healthy donors (dated by TCRdb to the late 2010s). For context, the study as a whole: In an earlier analysis of roughly 500 of the donors, under 300 Gb of sequence data and 90 million to 130 million unique TCR beta sequences from about 179 million T cells were reported. Class I and class II HLA loci were covered by the typing at four-digit resolution. The genetic ancestry cluster associated with self-reported Caucasian donors included roughly 84% of the roughly 390 genotyped donors. To predict cytomegalovirus infection status, the study brought together high-throughput TCR immunosequencing, statistical association of individual TCRs with disease status, and machine learning. In a later genetic analysis, genome-wide SNP genotypes for about three fifths of the roughly 670 donors were used, and that subset was treated as a discovery cohort. The later analysis used no new phenotypic data to find candidate immune exposures, relying instead on TCR beta sequences and their occurrence across donors. The study was designed to test whether signatures of past pathogen exposure could be identified by cataloging public T cell receptors. The number of donors typed differed by locus, with roughly 629-640 for A, B, C, DRB1 and DQB1, roughly 550 for DQA1, some 570 for DPA1, and over 400 for DPB1. Donor age, sex, ethnicity and CMV serostatus were compiled alongside the repertoire data. In addition to the first cohort of several hundred subjects, a separate validation cohort of 120 different subjects was used. The study used immunosequencing to profile the T cell repertoires of under 700 subjects and linked those repertoires to cytomegalovirus serostatus. To study patterns of TCR occurrence, a later analysis re-analyzed previously published TCR beta repertoires from just over 650 donors and added high-resolution HLA genotyping. An early release that covered fewer than 800 HLA-typed donors contained 300 to 350 gigabases of sequencing data and roughly 84 million unique TCR sequences. All discovery cohort repertoires had been generated using a single sequencing platform. Among some 400 genotyped donors of the cohort, an average of 235,054 unique TCR beta nucleotide sequences were sequenced per donor, roughly 20% of them non-productive. An earlier analysis of more than 450 of the donors used high-throughput TCR beta sequencing to judge whether each TCR beta V gene segment behaved as functional or pseudogenic. Because of strong linkage in the cohort, four to six DR-DQ haplotypes were treated as single units for association and clustering. Results the study describes overall, beyond this receptor: A total of roughly 160 TCR beta chains were listed by the study as associated with cytomegalovirus. A later analysis associated about 17,000 TCR beta sequences with specific HLA alleles at a false discovery rate of 0.05. Most TCR sequences were seen in very few donors, while some public TCRs were found in many individuals. A later analysis reported that several top co-occurrence clusters appeared linked to parvovirus B19, influenza, CMV and Epstein-Barr virus. The authors suggested that the approach could potentially be extended to other disease states and immunological phenotypes. A cluster of highly shared sequence variants was judged likely to represent a technical artifact of the sequencing pipeline. A further reported finding was that TCR beta sequences accurately predicted the HLA-A and HLA-B alleles for most subjects in the first cohort. Assigning TCR associations to individual alleles was difficult when HLA alleles, especially DR and DQ, strongly co-occurred. In a later analysis, the rate of TCR association differed among HLA loci, with DRB1 alleles having the most associated TCRs and HLA-C alleles having the fewest. Correlated functional status among segregating V segments might reflect linkage disequilibrium, but an unknown experimental factor could not be ruled out. Roughly uniform sequencing depth across donors was assumed in presence/absence analyses, although this assumption may not hold. V-gene and J-gene trimming of TCR beta chains was associated with a missense DCLRE1C variant in a later genetic analysis, and the association was replicated in an independent cohort. In an earlier analysis of approximately 590 of the donors, most TCR beta V segments were observed in productive rearrangements about 87% or about 30% of the time, broadly matching IMGT annotations. Because HLA typing was unavailable for some donors at each locus, only the typed subset was used in association tests. The only immune exposure information available for the cohort was CMV serostatus. In a later analysis, HLA-associated TCR beta chains were found to be more clonally expanded and to have lower generation probabilities than equally common non-associated chains. Around 16 rarely observed V segments, including chromosome 9 orphons, were excluded from the earlier analysis of several hundred of the donors because counts were too low. Cytomegalovirus status was reported to be diagnosed by the classifier with high specificity and sensitivity in both the original and validation cohorts. In this cohort, only TCR beta chains were sequenced, and detectable features were limited by the absence of alpha or paired-chain data. Compared with the roughly 710-donor mean, donors in an Asian-associated ancestry cluster had fewer N-insertions in productive TCRs, according to a later genetic analysis. Three of the identified cytomegalovirus-associated TCR beta chains were confirmed in vitro to be specific for cytomegalovirus antigens. The 87-base-pair reads could not distinguish some IMGT-functional V segments, including TRBV6-2 and TRBV6-3, so those segments were excluded. Most CMV-associated TCR beta chains appeared to be HLA-restricted in a later analysis, and the HLA associations seemed to be driven largely by CMV exposure.

The cohort comprised several hundred healthy bone marrow donors. At the time of sampling, every cohort member was nominally healthy, though immune exposures that went unrecorded were likely present. The donor tested CMV seropositive, placing the donor among the approximately 310 seropositive members of the cohort. Each donor provided a peripheral blood sample, and peripheral blood mononuclear cells were used for TCR beta sequencing. Genomic DNA was extracted from the blood cell samples with the Qiagen DNeasy Blood Extraction Kit. The CDR1 and CDR2 encoded by the germline V gene are MDHEN and SYDVKM. The CDR3 sequence holds 14 residues, the cysteine and phenylalanine included. Only CDR3 DNA is held: 42 bases, read in frame from base 1. The germline V end is reduced by 5 bases and the J end by 8 bases; junction bases left unmatched: 8. Library creation used the immunoSEQ multiplex PCR assay. For the multiplex PCR, a mixture combining 60 forward primers for TCR Vbeta segments and 13 reverse primers for TCR Jbeta segments was used. Amplification of the CDR3 region of rearranged TCR beta genes was performed with a multiplex PCR assay on genomic DNA. Amplified TCR beta libraries were sequenced as 87-base-pair reads on the Illumina HiSeq System. Per the original workflow: A later analysis counted tens of millions of unique TCR beta chains across the 700 or so repertoires, and around 9.9 million of these chains were shared by at least two donors. A nearest-neighbor algorithm error-corrected the raw reads and collapsed the reads into unique sequences, merging closely related sequences to remove PCR and sequencing errors. V, D and J gene segments were assigned by aligning CDR3 sequences to IMGT reference sequences. For a sequence to be retained, a match of at least six nucleotides to both a V gene segment and a J gene segment was required. Rearrangements were called productive when the CDR3 lacked stop codons and stayed in frame with V and J; all others were non-productive. CDR3 was defined by IMGT convention, running from the second conserved V-encoded cysteine to the conserved J-encoded phenylalanine. Sequences without an unambiguous match to a single V gene segment were excluded from the earlier analysis of over 500 of the donors. An earlier analysis of several hundred of the donors called V segments functional above 56.7% productive rearrangements and segregating when the between-donor standard deviation exceeded 5%. A statistical classification framework was built for diagnosing cytomegalovirus status from the catalog of TCR beta chain sequences. A later analysis assigned V and J genes by comparing TCR nucleotide sequences with IMGT/GENE-DB human TR gene sequences. A later analysis assigned CDR3 sequences and most-parsimonious VDJ recombination scenarios with the TCRdist pipeline. A later analysis defined each TCR beta chain by its CDR3 amino acid sequence plus V-gene family, and excluded reads lacking a unique V-gene family. In a later analysis, around 600 highly shared, low-generation-probability nucleotide sequences were removed to address suspected cross-contamination and a sequencing artifact. In a later analysis, a clonal expansion index was calculated for each public chain from normalized within-repertoire ranks of inferred template counts. Generation probabilities in a later analysis came from a VDJ recombination model fitted to out-of-frame rearrangements, and those results were checked against IGoR. In a later analysis, TCR-TCR, TCR-HLA and TCR-CMV co-occurrence was scored with hypergeometric tests, and a repertoire-size bias correction was applied to TCR pairs. To estimate false discovery rates, a later analysis permuted the HLA or CMV assignments 20 times. In a later analysis, co-occurring TCRs were grouped using DBSCAN, with TCRdist sequence similarity added in when clustering inside HLA-allele-positive subsets. Repertoires with fewer than 30,000 or more than 120,000 public chains, plus five repertoires with anomalous nucleotide sharing, were excluded from co-occurrence clustering. What TCRdb holds here is the immuneACCESS table cut down to in-frame rearrangements. Part of the clones is not present; checked against another copy, under half of the missing clones reflect an unresolved V gene, and the others are unexplained. V and J calls and clone size are copied from that table; D and trimming were computed from the DNA. Present in this sample are about 78,000 clones, roughly 72% of which were seen just once. The ten largest make up 11% of the sample.

The chain is assembled from TRBV28 and TRBJ1-2, with TRBD1 matching 10 junction bases. The receptor's source is a middle-aged woman in good health and CMV-seropositive. The sample was PBMCs. The CDR3 reads CASSPGDRGKGYTF. The nucleotides are TGTGCCAGCAGTCCCGGGGACAGGGGTAAGGGCTACACCTTC.